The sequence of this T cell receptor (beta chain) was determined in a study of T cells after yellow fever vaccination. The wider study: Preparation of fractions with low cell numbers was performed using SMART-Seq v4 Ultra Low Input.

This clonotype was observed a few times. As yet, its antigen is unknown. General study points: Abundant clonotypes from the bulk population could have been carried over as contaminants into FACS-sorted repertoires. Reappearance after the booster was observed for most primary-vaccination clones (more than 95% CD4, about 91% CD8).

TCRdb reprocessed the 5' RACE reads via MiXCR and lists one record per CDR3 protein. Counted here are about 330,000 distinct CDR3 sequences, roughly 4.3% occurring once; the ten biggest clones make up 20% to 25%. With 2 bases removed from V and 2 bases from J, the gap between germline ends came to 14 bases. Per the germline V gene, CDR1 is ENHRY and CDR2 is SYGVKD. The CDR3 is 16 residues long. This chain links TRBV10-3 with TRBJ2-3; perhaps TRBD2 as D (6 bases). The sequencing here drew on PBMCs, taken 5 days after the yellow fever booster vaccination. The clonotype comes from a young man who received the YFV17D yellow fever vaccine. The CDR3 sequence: CAISETIGGTTDTQYF. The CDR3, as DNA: TGTGCCATCAGTGAGACCATCGGGGGTACCACAGATACGCAGTATTTT.